This T cell receptor beta chain emerged from a study of blood T cells in healthy people across ages. Extractions gave at least 5.5 micrograms of total RNA per sample. The second PCR ran about 6 to 11 cycles with a sample-barcoded 5' primer and J-beta primers. In TCRdb, the 5' RACE reads were re-called with MiXCR into one record per CDR3 protein. The repertoire holds roughly 900,000 distinct CDR3 sequences, with 48% as singletons. The sample holds many counts of this clonotype. J lost 3 bases, V lost 3 bases, and 1 base had no gene match. The CDR3 totals 13 residues. The sequencing sample was made of blood. The origin of this receptor is a man in his thirties or forties in good health. V usage is TRBV12-3 or TRBV12-4 and J usage is TRBJ2-7; 8 nucleotides line up with TRBD1. CDR3 sequence (DNA): TGTGCCAGCAGTTTCACAGGGGGCTACGAGCAGTACTTC. Residues: CASSFTGGYEQYF.